The 24 T cell receptor beta chains in this list originate from one sample, sequenced in a study of shared clonotypes between healthy human individuals. Produced via immunoSEQ multiplex PCR; TCRdb's table is partial and in-frame only. The sample lists over 2 million clones, about nine tenths seen once, with roughly 0.34% in the top ten. The sequenced material came from naive CD4+ T cells from PBMCs. Subset of the sample: CD45RA+ positively selected. These receptors all come from a man aged 18 to 35 in good health. Some clones in this sample may be carry-over from other donors' samples.

The V call is TRBV6-1, the J call TRBJ1-1; D unresolved. From germline, CDR1 is MNHNS and CDR2 SASEGT. V gave up 7 bases and J gave up 8 bases, with 11 bases separating them. The CDR3 runs 11 residues. CDR3 sequence reads: CASTQASEAFF. CDR3 nucleotide sequence: TGTGCCAGCACCCAGGCGTCCGAAGCTTTCTTT.

The CDR3 region is CASSESPRYNEQFF. Here the CDR3 DNA reads TGTGCCAGCAGTGAATCCCCCCGCTACAATGAGCAGTTCTTC. The chain joins TRBV25-1 to TRBJ2-1; no clear D. The V gene's germline CDR1 is MGHDK and CDR2 SYGVNS. Between the trimmed V and J ends, which lost 1 base and 3 bases, there was a span of 7 bases. The CDR3 runs to 14 residues.

About this clone: Germline and junction disagree at one end, which may indicate a read error. The chain employs TRBV28 and TRBJ2-7, with 8 bases lining up with TRBD2. Germline V gene sequence: CDR1 MDHEN, CDR2 SYDVKM. This CDR3 is built from 12 residues. CDR3 in DNA: TGTGCCAGCAGCCTAACATCCGGGACTAGATTTTTC. Translation: CASSLTSGTRFF.

This clone was recorded once. The CDR3 DNA reads TGTGCCAGCACGTATCAGAGATGGAATGAGCAGTTCTTC. It codes for CASTYQRWNEQFF. The rearrangement joins TRBV6-1 to TRBJ2-1; D gene uncertain. The V and J ends lost 7 bases and 7 bases respectively, with 14 bases between them. Germline lookup yields CDR1 MNHNS and CDR2 SASEGT. This CDR3 region has 13 residues.

The rearrangement joins TRBV11-2 to TRBJ1-2, with a weak D call TRBD1 (6 bases). Germline CDR1 reads SGHAT; CDR2 reads FQNNGV. V was shortened by 1 base and J by 8 bases, with 14 bases between the two germline ends. This CDR3 contains 14 residues. CDR3 loop: CASSLVQGRNGYTF. The CDR3 nucleotides are TGTGCCAGCAGCTTAGTACAGGGACGTAACGGCTACACCTTC. Full variable domain (outside the CDR3, taken from reference TRBV11-2 and TRBJ1-2): EAGVAQSPRYKIIEKRQSVAFWCNPISGHATLYWYQQILGQGPKLLIQFQNNGVVDDSQLPKDRFSAERLKGVDSTLKIQPAKLEDSAVYLCASSLVQGRNGYTFGSGTRLTVV.

The V gene is TRBV28, the J gene TRBJ1-4; D remains unclear. V was clipped by 5 bases and J by 7 bases, with 20 bases between them. Per the germline V gene, CDR1 is MDHEN and CDR2 is SYDVKM. The CDR3 runs to 16 residues. CDR3 residues: CASSTTGRQNGEKLFF. As DNA, the CDR3 is TGTGCCAGCAGTACTACCGGACGCCAGAATGGTGAAAAACTGTTTTTT.

The V gene is TRBV7-9, the J gene TRBJ2-5; TRBD2 aligns across 7 bases. V lost 6 bases and J lost 2; bases outside the gene matches: 9. CDR3 size: 15 residues. The germline V gene has CDR1 SEHNR and CDR2 FQNEAQ (reference sequence). The CDR3 is CASSDLRGVQETQYF. In DNA, the CDR3 is TGTGCCAGCAGTGACCTCCGGGGGGTACAAGAGACCCAGTACTTC.

The rearrangement links TRBV29-1 to TRBJ2-3; TRBD1 aligns across 9 bases. From germline, CDR1 is SQVTM and CDR2 ANQGSEA. This CDR3 is built from 14 residues. V dropped 6 bases and J dropped 3; count of bases not matched to a gene: 7. The CDR3 nucleotides are TGCAGCGTGGGTGGGACAGGGATAACAGATACGCAGTATTTT. Translating it yields CSVGGTGITDTQYF.

In regard to this clone: Other DNA variants within this sample encode the same CDR3. V is TRBV25-1 and J is TRBJ2-7, with no clear D. The CDR3 consists of 11 residues. V lost 2 bases to trimming and J lost 2 bases, with 1 base between them. CDR1 and CDR2 (germline): MGHDK, SYGVNS. Here the CDR3 reads CASSETYEQYF. As DNA, the CDR3 is TGTGCCAGCAGTGAAACCTACGAGCAGTACTTC.

This chain joins TRBV5-4 and TRBJ2-1; D ambiguous. Trimming removed 4 bases from V and 0 bases from J, with 14 bases in between. Germline values: CDR1 SGHNT, CDR2 YYREEE (reference sequence). The length of the CDR3 is 16 residues. The CDR3 protein is CASSPETFSSYNEQFF. The CDR3 nucleotides read TGTGCCAGCAGCCCGGAGACTTTCAGCTCCTACAATGAGCAGTTCTTC.

The genes are TRBV10-1 and TRBJ2-7, with a possible D match to TRBD2 (6 bases). Germline values: CDR1 WNHNN, CDR2 SYGVQD (reference sequence). The CDR3 loop spans 16 amino acids. V was clipped by 1 base and J by 2 bases, with 15 bases between them. The CDR3 sequence is CASSEYGSGYPYEQYF. In DNA form, the CDR3 reads TGCGCCAGCAGTGAGTATGGTAGCGGTTACCCCTACGAGCAGTACTTC.

This chain links TRBV7-9 with TRBJ1-3; D uncertain. Germline V gene sequence: CDR1 SEHNR, CDR2 FQNEAQ (reference sequence). Trimming pared 8 bases from V and 4 bases from J, leaving 9 bases between. The CDR3 is 12 amino acids. Here the CDR3 reads CASGQTGNTIYF. The CDR3 DNA sequence: TGTGCCAGCGGGCAGACAGGAAACACCATATATTTT.

The chain has TRBV6-5 and TRBJ2-7, with D tentatively TRBD1 or TRBD2 (5 bases each). The V end lost 2 bases, the J end lost 7 bases, and 15 bases lay between the germline ends. Germline V lookup: CDR1 MNHEY, CDR2 SVGAGI. This CDR3 is built from 14 residues. The CDR3 sequence is CASSYRQGAWEQYF. CDR3 DNA: TGTGCCAGCAGTTACCGGCAGGGAGCTTGGGAGCAGTACTTC.

The chain couples TRBV10-3 to TRBJ2-7, with 9 nucleotides matching TRBD1. Germline lookup yields CDR1 ENHRY and CDR2 SYGVKD. The CDR3 consists of 13 residues. The V gene end was trimmed by 8 bases and the J gene end by 5 bases; junction bases not matched to a gene: 7. CDR3 in amino acids: CAIQRDRVHEQYF. The CDR3 nucleotides are TGTGCCATCCAAAGGGACAGGGTCCACGAGCAGTACTTC.

This sequence joins TRBV19 and TRBJ2-2, with TRBD1 matching 9 bases. Germline V lookup: CDR1 LNHDA, CDR2 SQIVND (reference sequence). The CDR3 spans 17 residues. V lost 5 bases and J lost 4; bases outside the gene matches: 11. CDR3: CASSSTPGQGGTGELFF. DNA for the CDR3: TGTGCCAGTAGTTCCACCCCGGGACAGGGAGGCACCGGGGAGCTGTTTTTT.

In this sample, this clone turned up once. The chain is built from TRBV6-1 and TRBJ2-1; D gene uncertain. The CDR3 sequence is 15 residues long. Trimming removed 2 bases from V and 3 bases from J, with 11 bases in between. Germline CDR1 reads MNHNS; CDR2 reads SASEGT. CDR3 residues: CASSEIAADYNEQFF. The DNA of the CDR3 is TGTGCCAGCAGTGAAATCGCAGCAGACTACAATGAGCAGTTCTTC.

J is TRBJ2-2 and V is TRBV29-1, with a possible D match to TRBD1 (6 bases). V was cut by 6 bases and J by 1 base, with 15 bases left in between. In germline, CDR1 is SQVTM, CDR2 ANQGSEA. The CDR3 has 15 amino acids. Here the CDR3 DNA reads TGCAGCGTCCTTAAAACAGGGCTGAACACCGGGGAGCTGTTTTTT. It specifies CSVLKTGLNTGELFF.

The CDR3 DNA reads TGCGCCAGCAGCCCGATGGACGAAAGCTCTGGAAACACCATATATTTT. Translation: CASSPMDESSGNTIYF. The chain recombines TRBV5-1 with TRBJ1-3; D ambiguous. V lost 4 bases to trimming and J lost 0 bases, with 14 bases between them. The V gene's germline CDR1 is SGHRS and CDR2 YFSETQ. The CDR3 sequence is 16 residues long.

The chain links TRBV5-1 to TRBJ2-7, with TRBD2 as a possible D gene (5 bases). The CDR3 consists of 16 residues. Deletions cut 4 bases from V and 1 base from J, with 18 bases between. Germline V gene data show CDR1 as SGHRS and CDR2 as YFSETQ. The CDR3 spells CASSRPPGGESYEQYF. DNA of the CDR3: TGCGCCAGCAGCCGTCCCCCAGGTGGGGAGTCCTACGAGCAGTACTTC. Complete variable domain (other parts from reference TRBV5-1 and TRBJ2-7): KAGVTQTPRYLIKTRGQQVTLSCSPISGHRSVSWYQQTPGQGLQFLFEYFSETQRNKGNFPGRFSGRQFSNSRSEMNVSTLELGDSALYLCASSRPPGGESYEQYFGPGTRLTVT.

The V call is TRBV11-2, the J call TRBJ2-4, with 7 bases fitting TRBD1. V lost 5 bases, J lost 13 bases, and 5 bases stayed unmatched. Germline CDR1 reads SGHAT; CDR2 reads FQNNGV. This CDR3 has 11 residues. Written as DNA, the CDR3 is TGTGCCAGCAGCCTAGGGGGCCGACAGTACTTC. Its protein product is CASSLGGRQYF.

The rearrangement links TRBV5-1 to TRBJ1-1, with D possibly matching TRBD1 (6 bases). Looked up from germline, CDR1 is SGHRS and CDR2 is YFSETQ. The V gene lost 2 bases and the J gene lost 3 bases, with 11 bases spanning the gap. The CDR3 runs to 14 residues. The CDR3 coding sequence is TGCGCCAGCAGCTTCAACGGGGGCTACACTGAAGCTTTCTTT. Translation: CASSFNGGYTEAFF. The full variable domain, in which reference TRBV5-1 and TRBJ1-1 provide the parts outside the CDR3, is KAGVTQTPRYLIKTRGQQVTLSCSPISGHRSVSWYQQTPGQGLQFLFEYFSETQRNKGNFPGRFSGRQFSNSRSEMNVSTLELGDSALYLCASSFNGGYTEAFFGQGTRLTVV.

V is TRBV28 and J is TRBJ2-2, with D perhaps matching TRBD2 (6 bases). The V and J ends lost 3 bases and 1 base respectively, with 12 bases between them. Germline CDR1 is MDHEN and CDR2 is SYDVKM. CDR3 length: 16 amino acids. CDR3 bases: TGTGCCAGCAGTTTGGGAAGCGGGTTGAACACCGGGGAGCTGTTTTTT. Its protein is CASSLGSGLNTGELFF.

This chain connects TRBV15 to TRBJ1-2; 9 bases map to TRBD1. The length of the CDR3 is 14 residues. V was pared by 1 base and J by 5 bases, with 2 bases of the junction left unmatched. Germline V gene sequence: CDR1 LNHNV, CDR2 YYDKDF (reference sequence). The CDR3 reads CATSRGDRVYGYTF. As DNA, the CDR3 is TGTGCCACCAGCAGAGGGGACAGGGTTTATGGCTACACCTTC.

The rearrangement links TRBV4-2 to TRBJ2-3; D might be TRBD1 (6 bases). With 0 bases removed from V and 2 bases from J, the gap between germline ends came to 21 bases. Germline lookup yields CDR1 LGHNA and CDR2 YNFKEQ. The CDR3 has 19 residues. This CDR3 reads CASSQDLRVRDTYTDTQYF. Here the CDR3 DNA reads TGTGCCAGCAGCCAAGATCTTAGGGTCCGGGACACGTACACAGATACGCAGTATTTT.